This T cell receptor beta chain was captured by sequencing in a study of T cell changes during pregnancy in multiple sclerosis. The CDR3 sequence is 16 residues long. CDR1 and CDR2 (germline): SGDLS, YYNGEE. V dropped 0 bases and J dropped 2 bases, with 14 bases sitting between them. Libraries were prepared by immunoSEQ multiplex PCR; TCRdb keeps only in-frame clonotypes and omits some of them. The table has tens of thousands of clones, almost 97% seen once; the top ten hold 2.5%. The TCR was taken from a female donor with multiple sclerosis, enrolled in a pregnancy study. The material was CD8+ T cells from peripheral blood mononuclear cells, obtained after pregnancy. The chain combines TRBV9 with TRBJ2-5; TRBD2 might be the D (6 bases). CDR3 protein: CASSVESSGVQETQYF. The CDR3 DNA sequence: TGTGCCAGCAGCGTAGAGAGTAGCGGAGTACAAGAGACCCAGTACTTC. The entire variable domain, with the rest obtained from reference TRBV9 and TRBJ2-5, is as follows: DSGVTQTPKHLITATGQRVTLRCSPRSGDLSVYWYQQSLDQGLQFLIQYYNGEERAKGNILERFSAQQFPDLHSELNLSSLELGDSALYFCASSVESSGVQETQYFGPGTRLLVL.